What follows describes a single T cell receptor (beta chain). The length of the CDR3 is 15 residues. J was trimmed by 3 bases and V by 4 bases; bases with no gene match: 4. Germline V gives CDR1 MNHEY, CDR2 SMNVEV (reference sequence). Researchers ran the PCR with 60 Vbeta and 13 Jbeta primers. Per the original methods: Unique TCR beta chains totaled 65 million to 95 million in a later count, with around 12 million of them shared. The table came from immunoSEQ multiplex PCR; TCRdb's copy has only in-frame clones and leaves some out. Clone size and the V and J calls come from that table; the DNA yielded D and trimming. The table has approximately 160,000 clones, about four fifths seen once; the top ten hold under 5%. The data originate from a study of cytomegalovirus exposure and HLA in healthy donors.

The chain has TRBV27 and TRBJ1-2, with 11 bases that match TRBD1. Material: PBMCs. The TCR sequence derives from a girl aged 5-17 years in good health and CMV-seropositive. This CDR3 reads CASSSWTGGYYGYTF. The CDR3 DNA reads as TGTGCCAGCAGTTCATGGACAGGGGGCTACTATGGCTACACCTTC.